This TCR beta chain was captured by sequencing in a study of T cell responses to AZD1222 COVID-19 vaccine. Germline-derived CDR1 and CDR2 are MNHEY and SVGAGI. The CDR3 contains 15 residues. Between the trimmed V and J ends, which lost 7 bases and 4 bases, there was a span of 19 bases. Measured with immunoSEQ multiplex PCR; TCRdb has only the in-frame clones, and not every one. The data show about 68,000 clones, about 80% seen once. This clonotype originated in an adult in good health. The source material was peripheral blood, sampled on day 0 of AZD1222 vaccination. This chain links TRBV6-5 with TRBJ1-2; perhaps TRBD1 as D (5 bases). The CDR3 nucleotides read TGTGCCAGCAACCCTATTGGGGGTGCACCCTATGGCTACACCTTC. Translation gives CASNPIGGAPYGYTF.